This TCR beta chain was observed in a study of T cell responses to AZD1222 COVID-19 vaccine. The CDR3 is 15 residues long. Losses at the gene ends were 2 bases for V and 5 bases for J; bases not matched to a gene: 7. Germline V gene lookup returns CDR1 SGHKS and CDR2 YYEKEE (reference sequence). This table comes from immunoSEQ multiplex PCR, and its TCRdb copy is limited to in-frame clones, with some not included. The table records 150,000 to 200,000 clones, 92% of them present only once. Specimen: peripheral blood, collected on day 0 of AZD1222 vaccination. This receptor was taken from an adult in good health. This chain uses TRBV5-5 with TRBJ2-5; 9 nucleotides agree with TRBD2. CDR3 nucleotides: TGTGCCAGCAGCTTATTTAGCGGGAGTAGGGAGACCCAGTACTTC. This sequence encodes CASSLFSGSRETQYF.